Following are 10 T cell receptor beta chains from one sample sequenced in a study of blood T cell repertoires in COVID-19. The data were produced by immunoSEQ multiplex PCR, yet TCRdb's version contains in-frame clones alone and is incomplete. The sample holds under 300,000 clones, around four fifths seen once. The sequencing sample was made of peripheral blood. The receptors were sampled from a woman aged 50 to 65 who had recovered from COVID-19.

The chain carries TRBV5-4 and TRBJ1-2; 8 nucleotides align to TRBD1. J was trimmed by 4 bases and V by 4 bases; bases with no gene match: 12. This CDR3 region has 16 residues. Germline CDR1 and CDR2: SGHNT and YYREEE (reference sequence). The CDR3 reads CASSPPAGGAVYGYTF. CDR3 bases: TGTGCCAGCAGCCCCCCCGCAGGGGGCGCCGTCTATGGCTACACCTTC.

V and J are TRBV11-2 and TRBJ2-1, with D possibly being TRBD2 (7 bases). CDR1 and CDR2 from the germline V gene are SGHAT and FQNNGV. V lost 4 bases to trimming and J lost 6 bases, with 19 bases between them. CDR3 length: 16 amino acids. CDR3 region: CASSSRGSGPFNEQFF. DNA for the CDR3: TGTGCCAGCAGCTCCAGGGGTAGCGGGCCCTTCAATGAGCAGTTCTTC.

The chain has TRBV27 and TRBJ2-1; 9 bases agree with TRBD1. The J segment lost 7 bases and the V segment lost 8 bases, leaving 9 bases of the junction unmatched. This CDR3 region has 14 residues. Per germline, CDR1 MNHEY and CDR2 SMNVEV (reference sequence). This chain's CDR3 is CASFPGQGKNEQFF. The CDR3, as DNA: TGTGCCAGCTTTCCGGGACAGGGTAAGAATGAGCAGTTCTTC.

This clone came up many times. The V and J genes are TRBV7-9 and TRBJ1-2, with D perhaps TRBD1 (6 bases). CDR1 is SEHNR, CDR2 FQNEAQ, per germline (reference sequence). Deletions cut 5 bases from V and 3 bases from J, with 10 bases between. There are 13 residues in the CDR3. The CDR3 sequence: CASSLDSYYGYTF. The DNA for the CDR3 is TGTGCCAGCAGCCTGGACAGCTACTATGGCTACACCTTC.

This chain uses TRBV6-2 or TRBV6-3 with TRBJ2-1; 8 nucleotides agree with TRBD2. CDR3 length: 15 amino acids. CDR1 is MNHEY and CDR2 is SVGEGT in the germline V gene. V shed 5 bases, J shed 4 bases, and the junction held 7 bases outside the gene matches. CDR3 amino acids: CASSGLAGRYNEQFF. DNA for the CDR3: TGTGCCAGCAGTGGATTAGCGGGACGATACAATGAGCAGTTCTTC.

The chain links TRBV7-9 to TRBJ1-3, with D tentatively TRBD1 (6 bases). Looked up from germline, CDR1 is SEHNR and CDR2 is FQNEAQ (reference sequence). Trimming shortened V by 7 bases and J by 0 bases, and 19 bases separated the two germline ends. The CDR3 is 17 residues long. In DNA form, the CDR3 reads TGTGCCAGCACCGATTTGGCGGGGGCTAACTCTGGAAACACCATATATTTT. As protein: CASTDLAGANSGNTIYF.

The J gene is TRBJ2-1, the V gene TRBV3-1 (or the pseudogene TRBV3-2); the D gene is possibly TRBD1 (6 bases). The CDR3 totals 14 residues. V shed 4 bases and J shed 4 bases, with 11 bases lying between them. The V gene's germline CDR1 is LGHDT and CDR2 YNNKEL (reference sequence). Here the CDR3 reads CASSRQGIYNEQFF. As DNA, the CDR3 is TGTGCCAGCAGCCGGCAGGGGATTTACAATGAGCAGTTCTTC.

The chain links TRBV7-2 to TRBJ2-3; unclear D gene. The CDR3 sequence is 12 residues long. The V and J ends lost 4 bases and 2 bases respectively, with 4 bases between them. CDR1 and CDR2 from the germline V gene are SGHTA and FQGNSA. CDR3 DNA sequence: TGTGCCAGCAGCTCTTACACAGATACGCAGTATTTT. Translated, it gives CASSSYTDTQYF.

V is TRBV9 and J is TRBJ2-2, with TRBD2 identical over 12 bases. The CDR3 has 18 residues. V dropped 0 bases and J dropped 5; count of bases not matched to a gene: 8. Germline-derived CDR1 and CDR2 are SGDLS and YYNGEE. The chain's CDR3 is CASSVGASGRVGTGELFF. The CDR3 DNA follows: TGTGCCAGCAGCGTAGGGGCTAGCGGGAGGGTAGGGACCGGGGAGCTGTTTTTT.

The rearrangement uses TRBV29-1 and TRBJ1-1; 7 positions match TRBD1. V trimming: 3 bases; J trimming: 3 bases; junction bases outside the gene matches: 10. The CDR3 is made up of 15 amino acids. Germline-derived CDR1 and CDR2 are SQVTM and ANQGSEA. In DNA form, the CDR3 reads TGCAGCGTTGAGATGAGACAGGGATTATACACTGAAGCTTTCTTT. Translation gives CSVEMRQGLYTEAFF.